This passage covers 21 T cell receptor beta chains from one sample sequenced in a study of blood T cell repertoires in COVID-19. Profiled with immunoSEQ multiplex PCR; TCRdb holds only in-frame clones, not every one. The sample consists of 200,000 to 250,000 clones, around 80% of them appearing once. Sequencing input: peripheral blood. These receptors originate from a human donor in a cohort sampled during active COVID-19.

V usage is TRBV6-5 and J usage is TRBJ1-5; a possible D gene is TRBD1 (5 bases). Germline-derived CDR1 and CDR2 are MNHEY and SVGAGI. V lost 6 bases, J lost 5 bases, and 11 bases lay in between. The CDR3 has 13 residues. In nucleotides, the CDR3 is TGTGCCAGCAGAAGGCAGGGCCATCAGCCCCAGCATTTT. It encodes CASRRQGHQPQHF.

A few counts support this clone. The J gene is TRBJ2-7, the V gene TRBV28; TRBD1 agrees at 9 bases. The CDR3 loop spans 16 amino acids. Germline CDR1 MDHEN, CDR2 SYDVKM. Trimming at V came to 4 bases and at J to 4 bases, leaving 11 bases not matched to a gene. The CDR3: CASSSAGTGLIYEQYF. Written as DNA, the CDR3 is TGTGCCAGCAGTTCCGCCGGGACAGGGCTGATTTACGAGCAGTACTTC.

The chain is built from TRBV19 and TRBJ2-7, with 12 bases fitting TRBD2. The germline CDR1 and CDR2 sequences are LNHDA and SQIVND (reference sequence). V trimming: 3 bases; J trimming: 5 bases; junction bases outside the gene matches: 8. The CDR3 length is 16 residues. The CDR3 DNA follows: TGTGCCAGTAGTATCCAGCTAGCGGGAGGGCGTAACGAGCAGTACTTC. Residues: CASSIQLAGGRNEQYF. The complete variable domain, with remaining parts taken from reference TRBV19 and TRBJ2-7, reads DGGITQSPKYLFRKEGQNVTLSCEQNLNHDAMYWYRQDPGQGLRLIYYSQIVNDFQKGDIAEGYSVSREKKESFPLTVTSAQKNPTAFYLCASSIQLAGGRNEQYFGPGTRLTVT.

This clone was found many times. The rearrangement joins TRBV5-4 to TRBJ1-4; D ambiguous. V was cut by 4 bases and J by 4 bases, with 11 bases left in between. The germline V gene has CDR1 SGHNT and CDR2 YYREEE (reference sequence). CDR3 length: 14 amino acids. The CDR3: CASSGGPLNEKLFF. CDR3 DNA sequence: TGTGCCAGCAGCGGCGGGCCGCTTAATGAAAAACTGTTTTTT.

V and J are TRBV7-2 and TRBJ1-2, with D maybe TRBD1 (5 bases). The CDR3 consists of 12 residues. Deletions cut 5 bases from V and 5 bases from J, with 9 bases between. CDR1 SGHTA and CDR2 FQGNSA come from the germline V gene. Here the CDR3 reads CASSQDTYGYTF. The CDR3 DNA is TGTGCCAGCAGCCAGGACACTTATGGCTACACCTTC.

The chain is built from TRBV18 and TRBJ2-7; 9 bases are shared with TRBD2. V lost 6 bases and J lost 0; bases outside the gene matches: 9. The CDR3 is 16 residues long. Germline V gives CDR1 KGHSH, CDR2 LQKENI. The CDR3 sequence: CASSQESGGSSYEQYF. CDR3 nucleotides: TGTGCCAGCTCTCAGGAAAGCGGGGGGAGCTCCTACGAGCAGTACTTC.

V usage is TRBV18 and J usage is TRBJ1-2; 10 nucleotides line up with TRBD1. The CDR3 covers 18 residues. The ends lost 1 base at V and 4 bases at J; junction bases unmatched: 12. CDR1 is KGHSH and CDR2 is LQKENI in the germline V gene. The CDR3: CASSPQAPGQGTVYGYTF. The CDR3, as DNA: TGTGCCAGCTCACCACAAGCCCCGGGACAGGGGACCGTCTATGGCTACACCTTC. The whole variable domain, remainder taken from reference TRBV18 and TRBJ1-2, is NAGVMQNPRHLVRRRGQEARLRCSPMKGHSHVYWYRQLPEEGLKFMVYLQKENIIDESGMPKERFSAEFPKEGPSILRIQQVVRGDSAAYFCASSPQAPGQGTVYGYTFGSGTRLTVV.

The chain employs TRBV7-8 and TRBJ2-7, with D perhaps matching TRBD1 (5 bases). There are 17 residues in the CDR3. Trimming stripped 3 bases from V and 1 base from J, with 19 bases between. The germline CDR1 and CDR2 sequences are SGHVS and FQNEAQ. The CDR3 DNA reads TGTGCCAGCAGCTTCGGGCTGGGGCAGGGAAATTCCTACGAGCAGTACTTC. It yields the protein CASSFGLGQGNSYEQYF.

The gene calls are TRBV7-8 and TRBJ2-2, with D perhaps matching TRBD2 (6 bases). Trimming cost V 5 bases and J 9 bases, with 31 bases left between them. The CDR3 is 19 residues long. Germline V gene sequence: CDR1 SGHVS, CDR2 FQNEAQ. In DNA, the CDR3 is TGTGCCAGCAGCCGCCCGGACGGAGGATGGGGACTTGCCTTCCGGGAGCTGTTTTTT. It translates to CASSRPDGGWGLAFRELFF.

The genes are TRBV5-1 and TRBJ1-6; D might be TRBD1 (5 bases). This CDR3 region has 14 residues. Germline values: CDR1 SGHRS, CDR2 YFSETQ. Between the trimmed V and J ends, which lost 1 base and 10 bases, there was a span of 12 bases. The CDR3 reads CASSLRQGGSPLHF. The DNA of the CDR3 is TGCGCCAGCAGCTTGAGGCAGGGTGGATCACCCCTCCACTTT.

V and J are TRBV19 and TRBJ1-2, with TRBD1 matching 9 bases. From germline, CDR1 is LNHDA and CDR2 SQIVND (reference sequence). Trimming at V came to 6 bases and at J to 8 bases, leaving 10 bases not matched to a gene. The CDR3 length is 14 residues. CDR3 coding DNA: TGTGCCAGTAGCGGCACAGGGGGCGCGAGGGGCTACACCTTC. Its protein is CASSGTGGARGYTF.

The genes are TRBV18 and TRBJ1-2; 7 nucleotides line up with TRBD1. Trimming at V came to 3 bases and at J to 3 bases, leaving 1 base not matched to a gene. Germline V gene sequence: CDR1 KGHSH, CDR2 LQKENI. The CDR3 covers 13 residues. In DNA, the CDR3 is TGTGCCAGCTCACCTCAGGGGGACTATGGCTACACCTTC. Translation gives CASSPQGDYGYTF.

The rearrangement uses TRBV5-8 and TRBJ1-1; 8 positions match TRBD1. Unmatched junction bases numbered 12, after V lost 3 bases and J lost 11 bases. The CDR3 sequence is 14 residues long. Germline assignment: CDR1 SGHTS and CDR2 YDEGEE. As DNA, the CDR3 is TGTGCCAGCAGCTGGGACAGGACCAAAAGGGGGGCTTTCTTT. Translating it yields CASSWDRTKRGAFF.

The gene calls are TRBV7-2 and TRBJ2-7; a possible D gene is TRBD2 (6 bases). Germline values: CDR1 SGHTA, CDR2 FQGNSA. The CDR3 covers 16 residues. V lost 1 base and J lost 5, with 18 bases in between. The CDR3 nucleotides read TGTGCCAGCAGCTTAGTGGGGGGAGGCAGCACCCACGAGCAGTACTTC. Its protein product is CASSLVGGGSTHEQYF.

This clone has only one observation. This chain links TRBV12-3 or TRBV12-4 with TRBJ2-1; D is possibly TRBD2 (5 bases). The CDR3 has 13 residues. V was shortened by 6 bases and J by 12 bases, with 18 bases between the two germline ends. The CDR3 spells CASSRGGETAQFF. DNA of the CDR3: TGTGCCAGCAGCCGGGGTGGGGAGACGGCGCAGTTCTTC.

The J gene is TRBJ2-7, the V gene TRBV29-1, with TRBD1 identical over 7 bases. CDR3 length: 11 residues. Trimming cost V 6 bases and J 5 bases; bases outside gene matches: 4. Looked up from germline, CDR1 is SQVTM and CDR2 is ANQGSEA. The CDR3 bases are TGCAGCGTGAGACAGGGCGACGAGCAGTACTTC. Translation gives CSVRQGDEQYF.

CDR3 amino acids: CATSTPLAGGADTQYF. The DNA of the CDR3 is TGTGCCACCAGCACACCACTAGCGGGAGGGGCAGATACGCAGTATTTT. V is TRBV24-1 and J is TRBJ2-3; 13 bases agree with TRBD2. Germline V gene data show CDR1 as KGHDR and CDR2 as SFDVKD. The CDR3 has 16 amino acids. V was clipped by 7 bases and J by 4 bases; unmatched bases: 7.

V and J are TRBV5-1 and TRBJ1-1; TRBD1 is a possible D gene (5 bases). This CDR3 region has 15 residues. Germline lookup yields CDR1 SGHRS and CDR2 YFSETQ. The ends were cut back, 0 bases at V and 3 bases at J, with 12 bases in the middle. The CDR3 bases are TGCGCCAGCAGCTTGGCTGGGGGGAAGTACACTGAAGCTTTCTTT. Protein: CASSLAGGKYTEAFF.

This clone was seen only once. V usage is TRBV4-1 and J usage is TRBJ2-1, with 7 bases matching TRBD2. V lost 5 bases, J lost 0 bases, and 10 bases stayed unmatched. CDR1 MGHRA and CDR2 YSYEKL come from the germline V gene. The CDR3 covers 17 residues. CDR3 DNA sequence: TGCGCCAGCAGCACGGGAAGGGGCGGGAGCTCCTACAATGAGCAGTTCTTC. It yields the protein CASSTGRGGSSYNEQFF.

The rearrangement joins TRBV6-2 or TRBV6-3 to TRBJ1-5; 7 bases align to TRBD1. Germline lookup yields CDR1 MNHEY and CDR2 SVGEGT. The junction had 5 bases not matched to a gene; V was cut back by 6 bases and J by 3 bases. The CDR3 loop spans 14 amino acids. CDR3 loop: CASSRDSLNQPQHF. DNA of the CDR3: TGTGCCAGCAGCCGGGACAGTCTCAATCAGCCCCAGCATTTT.

This clone was observed a single time. V usage is TRBV27 and J usage is TRBJ2-1; D is unclear. The CDR3 loop spans 11 amino acids. Germline loops: CDR1 MNHEY, CDR2 SMNVEV (reference sequence). Deletions cut 2 bases from V and 7 bases from J, with 3 bases between. CDR3 residues: CASSLLNEQFF. CDR3 nucleotides: TGTGCCAGCAGTTTACTGAATGAGCAGTTCTTC.